This TCR beta chain is drawn from a study of CD8 T cells in Susac syndrome. Sequencing of TCR beta drew on CD8+ and CD4+ T cells from blood. CD8+ and CD4+ T cells were negatively isolated; TEMRA cells were FACS-enriched. Concerning this clonotype itself: Its cognate antigen is unknown.

Study observations and caveats: The TCR sequencing and HLA analysis in the study involved a relatively small number of individuals, as the study acknowledged.

A quantity of about 0.5 to 1 ug RNA underwent reverse transcription using random hexamers. The method of amplification for TCR beta CDR3 was immunoSEQ multiplex PCR, covering 54 Vbeta and 13 Jbeta. TCRdb redid the calling of the immunoSEQ multiplex PCR reads with MiXCR, one entry per CDR3 protein. Among 120,000 or so distinct CDR3 sequences listed, 90% to 95% were seen once. Specimen: CD4+ T cells from PBMCs. This clonotype was sampled from a human donor in good health.

The CDR3 DNA reads as TGTGCCAGCAGTGGACAGGGAAGGGAGCTGTTTTTT. Protein: CASSGQGRELFF. V and J are TRBV2 and TRBJ2-2; 7 bases fit TRBD1. V dropped 4 bases and J dropped 9; count of bases not matched to a gene: 2. The CDR3 totals 12 residues. Germline V CDR1 and CDR2: SNHLY, FYNNEI. The full variable domain, in which reference TRBV2 and TRBJ2-2 provide the parts outside the CDR3, is EPEVTQTPSHQVTQMGQEVILRCVPISNHLYFYWYRQILGQKVEFLVSFYNNEISEKSEIFDDQFSVERPDGSNFTLKIRSTKLEDSAMYFCASSGQGRELFFGEGSRLTVL.